This T cell receptor beta chain was retrieved from a study of T cells expressing NK-cell markers. Overall study context: All TCR beta repertoires analysed originated from sorted CD3+CD56+NKG2C+, CD3+CD56+NKG2C- and CD3+CD56-NKG2C+ T cells. Sequencing covered eight donors, seven HCMV-seropositive and one seronegative.

General study points: In a group of about six donors, dominant NKG2C+ clonotypes represented roughly 1.0-8% of CD8+ T cells.

CDR1 and CDR2 from the germline V gene are MNHNY and SVGAGI (reference sequence). This CDR3 region has 17 residues. Concerning this clonotype: Its antigen is still unknown.

Generation of TCR beta cDNA was performed by 5'RACE template switching incorporating UMIs. From its re-call of the 5' RACE reads, TCRdb lists each CDR3 protein once, without DNA. Listed are approximately 440,000 distinct CDR3 sequences; 1.4% to 1.5% falls within the top ten. V is TRBV6-6 and J is TRBJ1-5; TCRdb's assignment of TRBD1 cannot be checked, as there is no DNA. Material: blood T cells: a sorted CD56 or NKG2C T cell subset, CD4+ or CD8+ T cells, or bulk PBMC T cells (not recorded which). This sequence originates from a woman aged 50 to 60 in good health. CDR3 region: CASSYSISRVSNQPQHF.